This T cell receptor (beta chain) was profiled in a study of beta chain features in type 1 diabetes. All of the isolated RNA was reverse transcribed, so expressed TCRB transcripts were sequenced. Using immunoSEQ multiplex PCR, the repertoire was profiled, and TCRdb retains in-frame clones only, with some absent. Among around 180,000 clones listed, less than 9.5% were seen once. This clone was counted a few times. Its target is unknown. Each sorted fraction was over 95% pure. Per the germline V gene, CDR1 is MDHEN and CDR2 is SYDVKM. The length of the CDR3 is 13 residues. V lost 3 bases and J lost 1, with 6 bases in between. Study observations and caveats: Shorter TCRB CDR3s, moderately but significantly so, were found in Type 1 diabetes patients in all four CD4+ subsets.

This sequence was found in a woman in her 40s with type 1 diabetes. The V gene is TRBV28, the J gene TRBJ2-5, with unresolved D. Sequencing was performed on central memory CD4+ T cells from blood. DNA for the CDR3: TGTGCCAGCAGTTTTCCCGGCCAAGAGACCCAGTACTTC. This codes for CASSFPGQETQYF.